This T cell receptor beta chain was documented in a study of tumor-infiltrating lymphocytes in primary liver carcinoma. Each 20-30 mg portion of unsorted bulk tissue served as the source for co-extraction of RNA and DNA. The authors made TCR beta cDNA from approximately 490 ng total RNA with a constant-region primer. Slightly modified ARM-PCR, run as three nested multiplex PCR rounds, produced the TCR beta libraries. TCRdb re-called the multiplex PCR reads with MiXCR, one entry per CDR3 protein. The sample comprises approximately 92,000 distinct CDR3 sequences, about 70% of which are singletons, and 27% rests with the top ten. This clonotype was sampled from a man aged 35 to 55 with primary liver carcinoma and hepatitis B virus infection. The material sequenced was tumor-adjacent normal liver tissue.

The DNA of the CDR3 is TGTGCCAGCGCCGGGGGGGGGAATCAGCCCCAGCATTTT. It specifies CASAGGGNQPQHF. The gene calls are TRBV2 and TRBJ1-5; possibly TRBD1 for D (5 bases). Germline V gene sequence: CDR1 SNHLY, CDR2 FYNNEI. This CDR3 comprises 13 residues. V lost 8 bases and J 4 bases, leaving 12 bases between the germline ends.